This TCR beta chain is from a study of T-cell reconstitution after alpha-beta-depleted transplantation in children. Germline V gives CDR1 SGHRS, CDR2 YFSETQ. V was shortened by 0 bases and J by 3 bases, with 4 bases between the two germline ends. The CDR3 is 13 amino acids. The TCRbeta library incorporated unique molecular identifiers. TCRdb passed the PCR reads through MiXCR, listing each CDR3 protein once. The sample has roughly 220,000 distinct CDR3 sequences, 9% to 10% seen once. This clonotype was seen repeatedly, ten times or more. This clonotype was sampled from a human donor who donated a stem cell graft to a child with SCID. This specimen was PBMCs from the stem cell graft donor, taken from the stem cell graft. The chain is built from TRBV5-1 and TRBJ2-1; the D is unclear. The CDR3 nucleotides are TGCGCCAGCAGCTTGGAAGACTACAATGAGCAGTTCTTC. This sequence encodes CASSLEDYNEQFF. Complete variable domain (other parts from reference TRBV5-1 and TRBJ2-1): KAGVTQTPRYLIKTRGQQVTLSCSPISGHRSVSWYQQTPGQGLQFLFEYFSETQRNKGNFPGRFSGRQFSNSRSEMNVSTLELGDSALYLCASSLEDYNEQFFGPGTRLTVL.